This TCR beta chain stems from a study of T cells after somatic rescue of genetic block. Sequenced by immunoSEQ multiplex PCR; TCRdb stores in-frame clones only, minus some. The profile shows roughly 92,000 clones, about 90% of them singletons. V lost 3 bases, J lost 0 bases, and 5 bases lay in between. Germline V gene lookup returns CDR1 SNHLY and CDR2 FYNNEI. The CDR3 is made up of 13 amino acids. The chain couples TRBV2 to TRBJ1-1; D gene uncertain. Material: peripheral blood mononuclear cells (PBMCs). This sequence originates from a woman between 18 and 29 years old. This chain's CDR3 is CASSDSMNTEAFF. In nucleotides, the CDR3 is TGTGCCAGCAGTGACTCCATGAACACTGAAGCTTTCTTT.